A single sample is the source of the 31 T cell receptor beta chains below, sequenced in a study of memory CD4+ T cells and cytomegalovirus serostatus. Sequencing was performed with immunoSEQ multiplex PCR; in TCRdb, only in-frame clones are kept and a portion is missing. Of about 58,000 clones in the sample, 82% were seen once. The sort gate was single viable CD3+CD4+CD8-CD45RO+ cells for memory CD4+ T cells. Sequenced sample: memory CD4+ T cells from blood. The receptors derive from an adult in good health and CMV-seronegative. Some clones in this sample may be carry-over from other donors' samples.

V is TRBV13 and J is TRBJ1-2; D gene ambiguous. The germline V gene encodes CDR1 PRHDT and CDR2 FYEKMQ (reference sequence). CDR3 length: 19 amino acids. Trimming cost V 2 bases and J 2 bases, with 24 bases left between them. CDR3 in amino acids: CASSLTGWEAPSSNYGYTF. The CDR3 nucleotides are TGTGCCAGCAGCTTAACGGGTTGGGAGGCCCCGAGCTCAAACTATGGCTACACCTTC.

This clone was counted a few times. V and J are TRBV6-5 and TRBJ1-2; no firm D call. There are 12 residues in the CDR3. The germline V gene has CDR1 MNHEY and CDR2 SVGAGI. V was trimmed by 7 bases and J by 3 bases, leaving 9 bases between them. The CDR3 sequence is CASMNGYYGYTF. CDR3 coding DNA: TGTGCCAGCATGAACGGGTACTATGGCTACACCTTC.

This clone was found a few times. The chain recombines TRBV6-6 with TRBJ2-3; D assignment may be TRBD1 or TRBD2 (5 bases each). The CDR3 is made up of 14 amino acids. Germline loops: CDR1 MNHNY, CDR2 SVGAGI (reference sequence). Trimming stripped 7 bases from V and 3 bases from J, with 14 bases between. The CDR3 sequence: CASTDFEGTDTQYF. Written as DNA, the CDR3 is TGTGCCAGCACCGACTTTGAGGGGACAGATACGCAGTATTTT.

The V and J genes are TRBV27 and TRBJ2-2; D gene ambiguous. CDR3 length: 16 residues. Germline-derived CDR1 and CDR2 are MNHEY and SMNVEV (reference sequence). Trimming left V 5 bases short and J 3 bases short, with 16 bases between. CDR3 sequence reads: CASSIRAPRDTGELFF. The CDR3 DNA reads TGTGCCAGCAGTATCCGGGCCCCTAGGGACACCGGGGAGCTGTTTTTT.

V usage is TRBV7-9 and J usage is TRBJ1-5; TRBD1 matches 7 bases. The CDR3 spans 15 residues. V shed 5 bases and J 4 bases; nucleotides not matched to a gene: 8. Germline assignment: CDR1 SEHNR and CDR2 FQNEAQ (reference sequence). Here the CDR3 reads CASSPTGVQNQPQHF. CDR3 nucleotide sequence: TGTGCCAGCAGCCCAACAGGGGTCCAAAATCAGCCCCAGCATTTT.

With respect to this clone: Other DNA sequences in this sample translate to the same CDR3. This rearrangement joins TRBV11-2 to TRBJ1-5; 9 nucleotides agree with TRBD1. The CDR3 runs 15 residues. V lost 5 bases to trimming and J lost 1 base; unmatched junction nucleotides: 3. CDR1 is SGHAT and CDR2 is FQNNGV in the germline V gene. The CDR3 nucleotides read TGTGCCAGCAGCGCGACAGGGGGGAGCAATCAGCCCCAGCATTTT. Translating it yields CASSATGGSNQPQHF.

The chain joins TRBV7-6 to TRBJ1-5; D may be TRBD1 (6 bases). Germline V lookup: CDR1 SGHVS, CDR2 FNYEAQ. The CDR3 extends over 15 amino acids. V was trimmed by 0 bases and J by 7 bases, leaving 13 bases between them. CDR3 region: CASSLATGAGQPQHF. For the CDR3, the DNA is TGTGCCAGCAGCTTAGCGACGGGGGCAGGGCAGCCCCAGCATTTT.

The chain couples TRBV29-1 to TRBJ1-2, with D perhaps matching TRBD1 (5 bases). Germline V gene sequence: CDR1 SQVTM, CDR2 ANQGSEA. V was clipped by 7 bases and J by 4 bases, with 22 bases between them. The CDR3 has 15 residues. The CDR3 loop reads CSAHAGTDGRYGYTF. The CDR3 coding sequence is TGCAGCGCCCATGCAGGGACCGACGGTCGCTATGGCTACACCTTC.

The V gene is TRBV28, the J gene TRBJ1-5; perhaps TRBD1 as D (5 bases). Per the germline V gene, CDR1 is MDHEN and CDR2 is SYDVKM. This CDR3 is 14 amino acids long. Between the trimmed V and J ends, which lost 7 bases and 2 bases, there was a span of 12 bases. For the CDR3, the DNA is TGTGCCAGCAACTTGGGACGGGGCAATCAGCCCCAGCATTTT. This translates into CASNLGRGNQPQHF.

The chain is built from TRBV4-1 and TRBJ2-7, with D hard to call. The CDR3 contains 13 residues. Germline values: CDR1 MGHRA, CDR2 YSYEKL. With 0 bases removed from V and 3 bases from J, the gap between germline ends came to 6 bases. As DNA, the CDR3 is TGCGCCAGCAGCCAAGACAAGTACTACGAGCAGTACTTC. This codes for CASSQDKYYEQYF.

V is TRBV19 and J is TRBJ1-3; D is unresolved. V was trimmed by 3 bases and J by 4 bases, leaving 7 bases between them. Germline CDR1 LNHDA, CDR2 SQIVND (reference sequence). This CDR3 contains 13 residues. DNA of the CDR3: TGTGCCAGTAGTATGGGTCCCGGAAACACCATATATTTT. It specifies CASSMGPGNTIYF. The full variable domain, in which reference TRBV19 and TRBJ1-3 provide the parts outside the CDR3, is DGGITQSPKYLFRKEGQNVTLSCEQNLNHDAMYWYRQDPGQGLRLIYYSQIVNDFQKGDIAEGYSVSREKKESFPLTVTSAQKNPTAFYLCASSMGPGNTIYFGEGSWLTVV.

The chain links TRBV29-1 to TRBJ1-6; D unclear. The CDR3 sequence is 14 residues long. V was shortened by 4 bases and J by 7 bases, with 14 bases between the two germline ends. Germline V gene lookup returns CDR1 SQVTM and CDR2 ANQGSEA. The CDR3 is CSVGEGQVNSPLHF. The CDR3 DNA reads TGCAGCGTTGGTGAAGGGCAAGTGAATTCACCCCTCCACTTT.

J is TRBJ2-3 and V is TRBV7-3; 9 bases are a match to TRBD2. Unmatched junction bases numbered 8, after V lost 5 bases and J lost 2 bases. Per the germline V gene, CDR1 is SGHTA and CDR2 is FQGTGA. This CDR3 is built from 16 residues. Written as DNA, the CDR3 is TGTGCCAGCAGCCCTGGGGCGGGAGGGTCCACAGATACGCAGTATTTT. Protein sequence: CASSPGAGGSTDTQYF.

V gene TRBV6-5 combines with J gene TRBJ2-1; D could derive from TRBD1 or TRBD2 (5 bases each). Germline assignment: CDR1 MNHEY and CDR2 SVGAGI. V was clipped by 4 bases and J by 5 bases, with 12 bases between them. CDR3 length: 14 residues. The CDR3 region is CASSWDHSHNEQFF. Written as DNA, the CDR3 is TGTGCCAGCAGTTGGGACCACAGCCACAATGAGCAGTTCTTC.

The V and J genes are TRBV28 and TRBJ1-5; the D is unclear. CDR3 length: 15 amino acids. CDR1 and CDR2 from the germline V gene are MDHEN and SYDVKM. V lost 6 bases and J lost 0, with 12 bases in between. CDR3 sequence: CASSRQSHSNQPQHF. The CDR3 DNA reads TGTGCCAGCAGCCGGCAATCACATAGCAATCAGCCCCAGCATTTT.

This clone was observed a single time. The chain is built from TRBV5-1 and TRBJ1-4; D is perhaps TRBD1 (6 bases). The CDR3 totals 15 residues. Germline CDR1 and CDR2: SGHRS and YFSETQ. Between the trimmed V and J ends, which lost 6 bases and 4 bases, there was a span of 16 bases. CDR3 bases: TGCGCCAGCAACGAAGGGGGGTTTGGTAATGAAAAACTGTTTTTT. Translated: CASNEGGFGNEKLFF.

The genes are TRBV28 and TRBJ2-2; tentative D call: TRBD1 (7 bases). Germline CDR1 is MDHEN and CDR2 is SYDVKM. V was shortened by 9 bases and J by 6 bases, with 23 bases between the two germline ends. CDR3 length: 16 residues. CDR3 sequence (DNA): TGTGCCAGTCTGCTCCCGGGCCCCAGGGGGGCCGGGGAGCTGTTTTTT. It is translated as CASLLPGPRGAGELFF.

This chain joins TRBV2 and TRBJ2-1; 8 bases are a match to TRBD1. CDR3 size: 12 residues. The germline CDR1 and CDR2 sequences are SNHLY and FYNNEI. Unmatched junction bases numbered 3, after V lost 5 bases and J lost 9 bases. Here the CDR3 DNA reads TGTGCCAGCAGTCGCGACAGGGGTGAGCAGTTCTTC. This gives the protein CASSRDRGEQFF.

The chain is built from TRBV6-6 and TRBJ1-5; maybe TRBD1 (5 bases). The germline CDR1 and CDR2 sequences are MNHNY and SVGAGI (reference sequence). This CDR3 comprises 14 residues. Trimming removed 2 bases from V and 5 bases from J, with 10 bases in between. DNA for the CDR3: TGTGCCAGCAGTTACGGCAGGGTCGATCAGCCCCAGCATTTT. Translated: CASSYGRVDQPQHF.

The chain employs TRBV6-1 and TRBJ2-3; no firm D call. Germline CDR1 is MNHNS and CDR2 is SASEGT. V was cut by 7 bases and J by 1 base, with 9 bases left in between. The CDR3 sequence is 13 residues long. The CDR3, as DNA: TGTGCCAGCACCTTCCAAGGCACAGATACGCAGTATTTT. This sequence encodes CASTFQGTDTQYF.

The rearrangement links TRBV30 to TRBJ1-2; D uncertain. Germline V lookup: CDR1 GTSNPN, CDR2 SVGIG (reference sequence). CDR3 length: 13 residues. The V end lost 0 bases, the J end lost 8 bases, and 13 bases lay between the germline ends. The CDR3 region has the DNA TGTGCCTGGAGTGTATATCCCCCCCAGGGCTACACCTTC. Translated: CAWSVYPPQGYTF.

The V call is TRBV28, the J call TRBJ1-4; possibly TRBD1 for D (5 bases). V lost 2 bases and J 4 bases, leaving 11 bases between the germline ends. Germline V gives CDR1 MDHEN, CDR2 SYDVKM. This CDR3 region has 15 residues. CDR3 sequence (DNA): TGTGCCAGCAGTTTAAGGGACGGATATAATGAAAAACTGTTTTTT. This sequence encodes CASSLRDGYNEKLFF.

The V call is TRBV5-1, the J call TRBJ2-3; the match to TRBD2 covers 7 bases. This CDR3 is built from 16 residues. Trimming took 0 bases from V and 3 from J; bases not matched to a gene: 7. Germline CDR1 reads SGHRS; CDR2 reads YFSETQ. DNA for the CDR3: TGCGCCAGCAGCTTGGCCGGGACTACCAAAACAGATACGCAGTATTTT. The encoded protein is CASSLAGTTKTDTQYF.

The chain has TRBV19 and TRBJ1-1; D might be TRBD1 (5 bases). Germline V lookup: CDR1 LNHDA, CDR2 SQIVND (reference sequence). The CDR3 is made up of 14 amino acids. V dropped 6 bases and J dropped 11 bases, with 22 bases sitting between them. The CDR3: CASSHGDLRVKAFF. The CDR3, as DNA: TGTGCCAGTAGCCACGGGGACCTAAGGGTGAAGGCTTTCTTT.

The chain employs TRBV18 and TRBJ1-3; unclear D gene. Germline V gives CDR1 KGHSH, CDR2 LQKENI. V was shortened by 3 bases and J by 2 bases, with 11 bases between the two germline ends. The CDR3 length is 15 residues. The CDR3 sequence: CASSPQASPGNTIYF. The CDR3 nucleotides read TGTGCCAGCTCACCGCAGGCTTCACCTGGAAACACCATATATTTT.

The CDR3 DNA sequence: TGTGCCAGCAGTTTCTCGGTGGCTAATGAAAAACTGTTTTTT. Protein: CASSFSVANEKLFF. The chain recombines TRBV27 with TRBJ1-4; D ambiguous. Germline V CDR1 and CDR2: MNHEY, SMNVEV (reference sequence). The CDR3 spans 14 residues. V was cut by 3 bases and J by 3 bases, with 8 bases left in between.

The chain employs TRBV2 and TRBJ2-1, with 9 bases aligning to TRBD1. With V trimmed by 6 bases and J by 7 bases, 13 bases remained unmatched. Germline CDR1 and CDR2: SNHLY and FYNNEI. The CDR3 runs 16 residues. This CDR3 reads CASRDQLGQGGNEQFF. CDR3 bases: TGTGCCAGCAGGGACCAATTGGGACAGGGTGGGAATGAGCAGTTCTTC.

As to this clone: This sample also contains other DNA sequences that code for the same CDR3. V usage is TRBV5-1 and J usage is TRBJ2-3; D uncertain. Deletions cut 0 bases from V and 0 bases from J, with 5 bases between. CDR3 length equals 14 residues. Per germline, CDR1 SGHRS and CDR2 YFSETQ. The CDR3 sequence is CASSLGTSTDTQYF. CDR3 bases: TGCGCCAGCAGCTTGGGGACGAGCACAGATACGCAGTATTTT.

CDR3 bases: TGTGCCAGCAGCAGGGGAGGGCCGGGCCAGCCCCAGCATTTT. Translation gives CASSRGGPGQPQHF. The chain employs TRBV11-1 and TRBJ1-5, with D possibly TRBD1 on 5 matching bases. The CDR3 covers 14 residues. The ends were cut back, 5 bases at V and 7 bases at J, with 15 bases in the middle. From germline, CDR1 is SGHAT and CDR2 FQDESV (reference sequence).

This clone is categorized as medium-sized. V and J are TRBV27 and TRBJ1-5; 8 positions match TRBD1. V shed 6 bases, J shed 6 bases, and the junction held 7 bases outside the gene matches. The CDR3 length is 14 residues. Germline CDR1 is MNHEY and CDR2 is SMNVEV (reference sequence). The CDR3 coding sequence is TGTGCCAGCAGGCGACAGGGGAAAGGTCAGCCCCAGCATTTT. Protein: CASRRQGKGQPQHF.

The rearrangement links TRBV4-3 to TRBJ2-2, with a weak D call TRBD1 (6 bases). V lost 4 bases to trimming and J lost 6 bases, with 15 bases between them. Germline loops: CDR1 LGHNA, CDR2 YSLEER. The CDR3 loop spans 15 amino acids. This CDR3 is CASSPIWGLAGELFF. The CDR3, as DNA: TGCGCCAGCAGCCCCATTTGGGGGCTGGCCGGGGAGCTGTTTTTT.